This T cell receptor beta chain was observed in a study of neoadjuvant anti-PD-1 for oral cavity cancer. This clone is a singleton in its sample. PBMCs were not maintained or expanded in culture before analysis. CDR3 size: 12 residues. From germline, CDR1 is SGHRS and CDR2 YFSETQ. With 1 base removed from V and 8 bases from J, the gap between germline ends came to 7 bases. The table came from immunoSEQ multiplex PCR; TCRdb's copy has only in-frame clones and leaves some out. The sample yields approximately 83,000 clones, more than 80% seen once. The rearrangement joins TRBV5-1 to TRBJ2-1; D unresolved. Sequenced here: PBMCs, sampled before nivolumab (anti-PD-1) treatment. The source is a person aged 35 to 85 with oral cavity squamous cell carcinoma. This CDR3 reads CASSLTRDEQFF. In DNA, the CDR3 is TGCGCCAGCAGCTTGACTCGGGATGAGCAGTTCTTC. Full variable domain (missing parts from reference TRBV5-1 and TRBJ2-1): KAGVTQTPRYLIKTRGQQVTLSCSPISGHRSVSWYQQTPGQGLQFLFEYFSETQRNKGNFPGRFSGRQFSNSRSEMNVSTLELGDSALYLCASSLTRDEQFFGPGTRLTVL.